These 4 T cell receptor beta chains share one sample of origin, sequenced in a study of OX40 agonist ivuxolimab in advanced cancers. Profiling relied on immunoSEQ multiplex PCR, and the TCRdb table lists in-frame clones only, not all of them. The sample has 58,000 or so clones, about four fifths seen once; the top ten hold around 4.5%. The sample consisted of CD4+ or CD8+ T cells sorted from blood, taken in a trial of the OX40 agonist ivuxolimab. The receptors originated from an adult with an advanced solid tumor such as melanoma, head and neck, liver or kidney cancer.

The CDR3 here is CASSEGTGRTEAFF. In DNA form, the CDR3 reads TGTGCCAGCAGCGAGGGGACAGGGAGAACTGAAGCTTTCTTT. The J gene is TRBJ1-1, the V gene TRBV9; 9 bases are a match to TRBD1. After removal of 3 bases from V and 5 bases from J, the junction contained 5 bases not matched to a gene. The length of the CDR3 is 14 residues. Germline V gene lookup returns CDR1 SGDLS and CDR2 YYNGEE. Supplemented by reference TRBV9 and TRBJ1-1, the full variable domain reads DSGVTQTPKHLITATGQRVTLRCSPRSGDLSVYWYQQSLDQGLQFLIQYYNGEERAKGNILERFSAQQFPDLHSELNLSSLELGDSALYFCASSEGTGRTEAFFGQGTRLTVV.

The V call is TRBV15, the J call TRBJ1-4, with unresolved D. Germline V gene sequence: CDR1 LNHNV, CDR2 YYDKDF (reference sequence). This CDR3 spans 11 amino acids. The V end was cut by 5 bases, the J end by 7 bases, with 5 bases between. The CDR3 DNA reads TGTGCCACCAGCTGGGGTGAAAAACTGTTTTTT. Translated, it gives CATSWGEKLFF. Full variable domain (missing parts from reference TRBV15 and TRBJ1-4): DAMVIQNPRYQVTQFGKPVTLSCSQTLNHNVMYWYQQKSSQAPKLLFHYYDKDFNNEADTPDNFQSRRPNTSFCFLDIRSPGLGDTAMYLCATSWGEKLFFGSGTQLSVL.

V gene TRBV2 combines with J gene TRBJ2-5; D not certain. With 1 base removed from V and 7 bases from J, the gap between germline ends came to 10 bases. Germline CDR1 and CDR2: SNHLY and FYNNEI. The CDR3 has 13 residues. CDR3 sequence (DNA): TGTGCCAGCAGTGAAGGGTCCTCGGGGACCCAGTACTTC. Translated, it gives CASSEGSSGTQYF.

V and J are TRBV27 and TRBJ2-7; 8 nucleotides match TRBD2. The CDR3 is 14 residues long. V shed 6 bases, J shed 3 bases, and the junction held 7 bases outside the gene matches. CDR1 is MNHEY and CDR2 is SMNVEV in the germline V gene (reference sequence). CDR3 sequence reads: CASSQSGGGYEQYF. CDR3 DNA sequence: TGTGCCAGCAGCCAGAGCGGGGGCGGCTACGAGCAGTACTTC.